These 31 T cell receptor beta chains were sequenced from one sample in a study of T cell responses to AZD1222 COVID-19 vaccine. The table came from immunoSEQ multiplex PCR; TCRdb's copy has only in-frame clones and leaves some out. The table includes about 150,000 clones, 75% to 95% detected once. The sample consisted of peripheral blood, taken on day 0 of AZD1222 vaccination. The receptors were sampled from an adult in good health.

CDR3 residues: CASSQDRGVNTGELFF. CDR3 DNA: TGCGCCAGCAGCCAAGATCGAGGGGTGAACACCGGGGAGCTGTTTTTT. V and J are TRBV4-3 and TRBJ2-2; D may be TRBD1 or TRBD2 (5 bases each). Per the germline V gene, CDR1 is LGHNA and CDR2 is YSLEER. Trimming stripped 0 bases from V and 1 base from J, with 9 bases between. This CDR3 is built from 16 residues.

The rearrangement links TRBV10-1 to TRBJ2-3; D might be TRBD1 (6 bases). Germline CDR1 and CDR2: WNHNN and SYGVQD (reference sequence). CDR3 length equals 13 residues. Trimming pared 7 bases from V and 6 bases from J, leaving 14 bases between. The CDR3 nucleotides read TGCGCCAGCAATGACCTTCAGGGGGATACGCAGTATTTT. Protein product: CASNDLQGDTQYF.

The CDR3: CASSVATPIAGRDNEQFF. CDR3 DNA: TGTGCCAGCAGCGTAGCTACGCCGATAGCGGGCAGAGACAATGAGCAGTTCTTC. The J gene is TRBJ2-1, the V gene TRBV9; 7 positions match TRBD2. Germline CDR1 and CDR2: SGDLS and YYNGEE. The length of the CDR3 is 18 residues. V lost 0 bases, J lost 5 bases, and 14 bases stayed unmatched.

V is TRBV6-6 and J is TRBJ1-5; D gene ambiguous. V was cut by 7 bases and J by 6 bases, with 19 bases left in between. CDR3 length: 15 amino acids. From germline, CDR1 is MNHNY and CDR2 SVGAGI (reference sequence). The CDR3 is CASTLRAKEGQPQHF. CDR3 DNA: TGTGCCAGCACCCTCCGGGCCAAGGAGGGTCAGCCCCAGCATTTT.

This chain links TRBV11-2 with TRBJ2-3; D gene ambiguous. The CDR3 totals 15 residues. The V end was cut by 1 base, the J end by 2 bases, with 10 bases between. Per germline, CDR1 SGHAT and CDR2 FQNNGV. The CDR3 coding sequence is TGTGCCAGCAGCTTAGTTAGGACCACCACAGATACGCAGTATTTT. This codes for CASSLVRTTTDTQYF.

This chain uses TRBV7-9 with TRBJ2-7; D not resolved. V was cut by 4 bases and J by 12 bases, with 16 bases left in between. CDR1 and CDR2 from the germline V gene are SEHNR and FQNEAQ (reference sequence). The CDR3 sequence is 12 residues long. CDR3 region: CASSSIAFRPYF. The CDR3 DNA reads TGTGCCAGCAGCTCCATAGCCTTTAGGCCGTACTTC.

The rearrangement uses TRBV30 and TRBJ2-6; D gene uncertain. Germline CDR1 reads GTSNPN; CDR2 reads SVGIG (reference sequence). The CDR3 extends over 12 amino acids. Trimming took off 3 bases at V and 0 bases at J, with 0 bases between the two ends. CDR3 sequence (DNA): TGTGCCTGGAGCTCTGGGGCCAACGTCCTGACTTTC. It specifies CAWSSGANVLTF.

As DNA, the CDR3 is TGTGCCAGCAGCGGTCGACTAGCGGGAGGTTACAATGAGCAGTTCTTC. Translating it yields CASSGRLAGGYNEQFF. The chain has TRBV7-8 and TRBJ2-1, with 13 bases matching TRBD2. The CDR3 length is 16 residues. The V gene's germline CDR1 is SGHVS and CDR2 FQNEAQ. Trimming removed 5 bases from V and 4 bases from J; junction bases left unmatched: 5. Complete variable domain (other parts from reference TRBV7-8 and TRBJ2-1): GAGVSQSPRYKVAKRGQDVALRCDPISGHVSLFWYQQALGQGPEFLTYFQNEAQLDKSGLPSDRFFAERPEGSVSTLKIQRTQQEDSAVYLCASSGRLAGGYNEQFFGPGTRLTVL.

The chain employs TRBV7-9 and TRBJ1-1; 7 bases align to TRBD1. Germline assignment: CDR1 SEHNR and CDR2 FQNEAQ (reference sequence). The CDR3 has 12 residues. V shed 6 bases, J shed 4 bases, and the junction held 2 bases outside the gene matches. The CDR3 nucleotides read TGTGCCAGCAGTGACAGGGCCACTGAAGCTTTCTTT. It codes for CASSDRATEAFF. The entire variable domain, with the rest obtained from reference TRBV7-9 and TRBJ1-1, is as follows: DTGVSQNPRHKITKRGQNVTFRCDPISEHNRLYWYRQTLGQGPEFLTYFQNEAQLEKSRLLSDRFSAERPKGSFSTLEIQRTEQGDSAMYLCASSDRATEAFFGQGTRLTVV.

The genes are TRBV6-4 and TRBJ2-2; 7 nucleotides line up with TRBD2. Germline V CDR1 and CDR2: MRHNA, SNTAGT. The CDR3 length is 16 residues. V dropped 5 bases and J dropped 6; count of bases not matched to a gene: 12. In DNA, the CDR3 is TGTGCCAGCAGTCCCGTGGCGGGAGAAATCTCCGGGGAGCTGTTTTTT. Translating it yields CASSPVAGEISGELFF.

This clone was seen only once. The chain uses TRBV28 and TRBJ1-2; weak D call: TRBD1 (5 bases). From germline, CDR1 is MDHEN and CDR2 SYDVKM. Trimming pared 3 bases from V and 5 bases from J, leaving 19 bases between. CDR3 length: 16 amino acids. CDR3 sequence: CASSFRGVEGLYGYTF. CDR3 in DNA: TGTGCCAGCAGTTTCCGGGGGGTTGAGGGGTTATATGGCTACACCTTC.

The chain employs TRBV7-9 and TRBJ1-5, with D perhaps matching TRBD1 (5 bases). Germline V lookup: CDR1 SEHNR, CDR2 FQNEAQ (reference sequence). This CDR3 contains 17 residues. Trimming cost V 1 base and J 1 base, with 14 bases left between them. The CDR3 sequence is CASSLDYGGRSNQPQHF. The CDR3 region has the DNA TGTGCCAGCAGCTTAGATTACGGGGGTAGGAGCAATCAGCCCCAGCATTTT.

The chain couples TRBV4-1 to TRBJ1-1; D might be TRBD1 (6 bases). The CDR3 runs to 14 residues. The germline V gene encodes CDR1 MGHRA and CDR2 YSYEKL. Trimming took off 10 bases at V and 3 bases at J, with 18 bases between the two ends. CDR3 loop: CATGQSPGYTEAFF. CDR3 in DNA: TGCGCCACCGGACAGTCTCCGGGGTACACTGAAGCTTTCTTT.

This clone was counted a single time. V gene TRBV7-2 combines with J gene TRBJ1-1; no reliable D call. The V gene lost 2 bases and the J gene lost 1 base, with 8 bases spanning the gap. CDR3 size: 14 residues. The germline V gene encodes CDR1 SGHTA and CDR2 FQGNSA. The CDR3 region has the DNA TGTGCCAGCAGCTTAAACTGGCAGAACACTGAAGCTTTCTTT. Its protein product is CASSLNWQNTEAFF. Full variable domain (outside the CDR3, taken from reference TRBV7-2 and TRBJ1-1): GAGVSQSPSNKVTEKGKDVELRCDPISGHTALYWYRQSLGQGLEFLIYFQGNSAPDKSGLPSDRFSAERTGGSVSTLTIQRTQQEDSAVYLCASSLNWQNTEAFFGQGTRLTVV.

The chain couples TRBV25-1 to TRBJ2-7, with a tentative D call TRBD1 (6 bases). CDR1 is MGHDK, CDR2 SYGVNS, per germline. V was pared by 4 bases and J by 4 bases, with 11 bases between. The CDR3 consists of 13 residues. CDR3 region: CASSVRGGYEQYF. The CDR3, as DNA: TGTGCCAGCAGTGTACGAGGGGGTTACGAGCAGTACTTC.

This chain joins TRBV4-1 and TRBJ2-7; a possible D gene is TRBD1 (7 bases). In germline, CDR1 is MGHRA, CDR2 YSYEKL. There are 15 residues in the CDR3. V lost 0 bases and J lost 4, with 13 bases in between. Written as DNA, the CDR3 is TGCGCCAGCAGCCAAGAATGGGCAGGGGGGTACGAGCAGTACTTC. It yields the protein CASSQEWAGGYEQYF.

This rearrangement joins TRBV7-8 to TRBJ2-1; D gene ambiguous. This CDR3 is 11 amino acids long. Germline V gene data show CDR1 as SGHVS and CDR2 as FQNEAQ. Trimming took 0 bases from V and 11 from J, leaving 5 bases between them. CDR3 DNA: TGTGCCAGCAGCTTAGCGGGGAAGCAGTTCTTC. It encodes CASSLAGKQFF.

This clone has just one count. The chain links TRBV2 to TRBJ2-5; possibly TRBD2 for D (7 bases). CDR3 length equals 14 residues. The V gene's germline CDR1 is SNHLY and CDR2 FYNNEI. V lost 7 bases, J lost 1 base, and 13 bases lay in between. The DNA for the CDR3 is TGTGCCAGCACCCGGGGGGCTAGCCAAGAGACCCAGTACTTC. This gives the protein CASTRGASQETQYF.

V and J are TRBV7-9 and TRBJ1-5; D ambiguous. The ends were cut back, 4 bases at V and 0 bases at J, with 7 bases in the middle. The germline V gene has CDR1 SEHNR and CDR2 FQNEAQ (reference sequence). CDR3 length: 14 amino acids. CDR3 region: CASSSPVSNQPQHF. CDR3 sequence (DNA): TGTGCCAGCAGCTCCCCAGTTAGCAATCAGCCCCAGCATTTT.

The V gene is TRBV4-3, the J gene TRBJ1-1; D might be TRBD1 (6 bases). Trimming stripped 1 base from V and 1 base from J, with 10 bases between. CDR3 length equals 15 residues. Germline V CDR1 and CDR2: LGHNA, YSLEER. The CDR3 here is CASSQAGVRNTEAFF. CDR3 in DNA: TGCGCCAGCAGCCAAGCAGGGGTGCGGAACACTGAAGCTTTCTTT.

This chain connects TRBV7-3 to TRBJ2-1; D is perhaps TRBD2 (5 bases). The CDR3 has 17 amino acids. Germline V gives CDR1 SGHTA, CDR2 FQGTGA. V was shortened by 3 bases and J by 6 bases, with 21 bases between the two germline ends. The CDR3 spells CASSFPRGSATPNEQFF. The CDR3 nucleotides read TGTGCCAGCAGCTTCCCGCGAGGTAGCGCCACTCCCAATGAGCAGTTCTTC.

The chain uses TRBV28 and TRBJ2-1; D might be TRBD2 (6 bases). This CDR3 contains 14 residues. CDR1 is MDHEN, CDR2 SYDVKM, per germline. V lost 3 bases and J 8 bases, leaving 14 bases between the germline ends. This chain's CDR3 is CASSFPGGVDEQFF. The CDR3 DNA is TGTGCCAGCAGTTTCCCTGGCGGGGTCGATGAGCAGTTCTTC.

This chain links TRBV18 with TRBJ1-6; D uncertain. The CDR3 is made up of 12 amino acids. Germline V lookup: CDR1 KGHSH, CDR2 LQKENI. With 5 bases removed from V and 6 bases from J, the gap between germline ends came to 5 bases. This CDR3 is CASSVSNSPLHF. CDR3 nucleotide sequence: TGTGCCAGCTCAGTCAGTAATTCACCCCTCCACTTT.

The CDR3 spells CASSLPGDRGKDEQFF. The CDR3 nucleotides read TGCGCCAGCAGCTTGCCCGGGGACAGGGGGAAGGATGAGCAGTTCTTC. This chain connects TRBV5-1 to TRBJ2-1; 11 bases line up with TRBD1. V shed 1 base and J 8 bases; nucleotides not matched to a gene: 8. The CDR3 is 16 amino acids. CDR1 SGHRS and CDR2 YFSETQ come from the germline V gene.

The chain links TRBV27 to TRBJ1-6; D unresolved. Trimming removed 1 base from V and 6 bases from J, with 7 bases in between. The CDR3 is made up of 14 amino acids. The germline CDR1 and CDR2 sequences are MNHEY and SMNVEV (reference sequence). The CDR3 sequence is CASSLLSGNSPLHF. In nucleotides, the CDR3 is TGTGCCAGCAGTTTATTGTCTGGTAATTCACCCCTCCACTTT.

The rearrangement joins TRBV5-6 to TRBJ1-2; the match to TRBD1 covers 9 bases. The CDR3 loop spans 16 amino acids. The junction had 14 bases not matched to a gene; V was cut back by 4 bases and J by 7 bases. Germline V gives CDR1 SGHDT, CDR2 YYEEEE. CDR3 in DNA: TGTGCCAGCAGCCCACGCCTTAGGGACAGGGTTTTTGGCTACACCTTC. This translates into CASSPRLRDRVFGYTF.

This chain uses TRBV7-9 with TRBJ1-6; 11 bases map to TRBD1. Germline V gene data show CDR1 as SEHNR and CDR2 as FQNEAQ (reference sequence). V lost 1 base and J lost 6; bases outside the gene matches: 2. The CDR3 has 16 amino acids. CDR3 sequence: CASSLVGTGGNSPLHF. The DNA for the CDR3 is TGTGCCAGCAGCTTAGTAGGGACAGGGGGTAATTCACCCCTCCACTTT.

This chain joins TRBV5-8 and TRBJ1-1; 10 bases line up with TRBD1. The CDR3 contains 14 residues. Unmatched junction bases numbered 4, after V lost 3 bases and J lost 5 bases. Germline V gene sequence: CDR1 SGHTS, CDR2 YDEGEE. The CDR3 DNA follows: TGTGCCAGCAGCTCCGGACAGGGGGGGACTGAAGCTTTCTTT. It yields the protein CASSSGQGGTEAFF.

By share, this clone ranks as medium-sized (0.01 to 0.1%). The rearrangement joins TRBV3-1 (or the pseudogene TRBV3-2) to TRBJ1-4; no definite D call. V dropped 1 base and J dropped 5 bases, with 11 bases sitting between them. Per the germline V gene, CDR1 is LGHDT and CDR2 is YNNKEL (reference sequence). The CDR3 has 15 residues. CDR3 loop: CASSQGGKLNEKLFF. The DNA of the CDR3 is TGTGCCAGCAGCCAAGGAGGGAAGCTGAATGAAAAACTGTTTTTT.

This chain uses TRBV7-2 with TRBJ2-1; no reliable D call. V was cut by 5 bases and J by 5 bases, with 13 bases left in between. Germline V lookup: CDR1 SGHTA, CDR2 FQGNSA. The CDR3 runs 14 residues. Written as DNA, the CDR3 is TGTGCCAGCAGCCCCAGCCCGGGTAACAATGAGCAGTTCTTC. This translates into CASSPSPGNNEQFF.

The CDR3 loop is CASSTRVKFEAFF. The CDR3 region has the DNA TGTGCCAGTAGTACCCGGGTTAAATTTGAAGCTTTCTTT. The V call is TRBV19, the J call TRBJ1-1; D gene ambiguous. Germline-derived CDR1 and CDR2 are LNHDA and SQIVND (reference sequence). Trimming stripped 4 bases from V and 7 bases from J, with 13 bases between. This CDR3 spans 13 amino acids.